This T cell receptor (beta chain) stems from a study of quantifying T cell responses using KT2 cells. On the study more broadly: cDNA was made from DNase-treated RNA using alpha and beta constant primers.

Study observations and caveats: Counts of KT2 alpha and beta sequences rose linearly with the number of KT2 cells added. Very high KT2 spike-in numbers caused saturation in KT2 sequence detection.

The cDNA 3' end received a ligated oligonucleotide with a UMI. The first PCR ran 3 to 5 cycles with an equimolar RC1.1 and RC1.2 beta primer mix. From the second PCR onward, TCR alpha and beta chains were processed separately. A single record per CDR3 protein comes from TCRdb applying MiXCR to the UMI-ligation and nested PCR reads. Of 31,000 or so distinct CDR3 sequences in the sample, 10% were seen once. The sample is PBMC spiked with counted cells of clone KT2. This clonotype was detected many times. The target antigen is unknown. The CDR3 sequence is 16 residues long. CDR1 is MNHEY, CDR2 SVGAGI, per germline. Trimming cost V 2 bases and J 0 bases, with 8 bases left between them.

This rearrangement joins TRBV6-5 to TRBJ2-6; no firm D call. Sequenced material: PBMCs spiked with cells of the T cell clone KT2. The source of this sequence is a human donor. Here the CDR3 reads CASSYESGSGANVLTF. CDR3 DNA: TGTGCCAGCAGTTACGAAAGTGGCTCTGGGGCCAACGTCCTGACTTTC.